This paragraph covers one T cell receptor (beta chain) sequence. Its antigen remains unknown. A much larger clone sits a single nucleotide away, making a read error possible. The data originate from a study of T cells after yellow fever vaccination. Study-level results: Across the CD4 and CD8 compartments, a small share of clonotypes was present in both. A large majority of primary-vaccination clones showed up again after the booster (about 97% CD4, around 90% CD8). Faster peaking, at day 5 versus 15, marked a secondary response that was weaker.

5'RACE template switching added a universal primer site and UMIs to TCR cDNA. TCRdb processed the 5' RACE reads anew with MiXCR; each CDR3 protein has one entry. Of about 130,000 distinct CDR3 sequences in the sample, approximately 6.6% are singletons; the top ten hold more than 0.6%. Germline V lookup: CDR1 LNHNV, CDR2 YYDKDF (reference sequence). CDR3 length: 14 amino acids. The V gene end was trimmed by 11 bases and the J gene end by 1 base; junction bases not matched to a gene: 8. The chain carries TRBV15 and TRBJ2-1, with TRBD2 matching 7 bases. The sample in question was CD4+ T cells sorted from PBMCs, obtained 10 days after the yellow fever booster vaccination. The receptor's source is a man aged 25 to 45 who received the YFV17D yellow fever vaccine. The CDR3, as DNA: TGTGCCGTCCGTCACGGGGGGTCCTACAATGAGCAGTTCTTC. Its protein product is CAVRHGGSYNEQFF.